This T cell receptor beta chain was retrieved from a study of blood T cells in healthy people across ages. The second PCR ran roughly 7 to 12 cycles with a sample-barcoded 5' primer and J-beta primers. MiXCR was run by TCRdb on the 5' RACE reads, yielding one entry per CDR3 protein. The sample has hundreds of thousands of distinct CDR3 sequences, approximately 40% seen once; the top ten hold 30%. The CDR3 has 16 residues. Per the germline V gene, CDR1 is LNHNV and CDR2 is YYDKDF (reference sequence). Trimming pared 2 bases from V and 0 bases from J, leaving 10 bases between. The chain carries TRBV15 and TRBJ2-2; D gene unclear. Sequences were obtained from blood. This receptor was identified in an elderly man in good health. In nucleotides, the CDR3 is TGTGCCACCAGCAGACGCCTAGACGCGAACACCGGGGAGCTGTTTTTT. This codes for CATSRRLDANTGELFF.